The text below deals with one TCR beta chain. Its antigen is currently unknown. In this CDR3 the conserved last residue, phenylalanine or tryptophan, is missing, so a read error is likely. These data are taken from a study of tumor-infiltrating lymphocytes in primary liver carcinoma. Study at large: These were node-negative, non-metastatic T1-T3 tumors of roughly 4 to 10 cm. Regarding the study as a whole: Less overlap was seen in tumor-adjacent and tumor-blood pairs than in tumor region pairs. When set against blood, tumors had a significantly higher top-250-clone fraction (p = 0.039).

RNA and DNA were co-extracted from roughly 20-30 mg of unsorted bulk tissue. Surgery removed the patients' primary liver carcinoma. V dropped 6 bases and J dropped 4; count of bases not matched to a gene: 8. CDR1 and CDR2 (germline): SQVTM, ANQGSEA. The CDR3 length is 13 residues. The researchers produced TCR beta cDNA from about 510 ng total RNA with a constant-region primer. A slightly modified ARM-PCR protocol with three nested multiplex PCR rounds produced these TCR beta libraries. Researchers ran the first two PCR rounds for roughly 10 cycles each with TRBV1-TRBV30 forward primers and a C-beta reverse primer. TCRdb independently ran MiXCR on the multiplex PCR reads; one entry per CDR3 protein. In the table there are 100,000 to 150,000 distinct CDR3 sequences, 55% to 75% of which are singletons.

Sequenced: liver tumor tissue from sampling region 3. This sample's subset: tumor region T3, left-lateral pole. The clonotype originates from a woman between 55 and 75 years old with primary liver carcinoma and hepatitis B virus infection. V and J are TRBV29-1 and TRBJ1-1; 7 bases are shared with TRBD1. DNA for the CDR3: TGCAGCGTCTACACAGGGGACTCCACTGAAGCTTTCTCT. Its translation: CSVYTGDSTEAFS.